This T cell receptor beta chain was sequenced for a study of T cell changes during pregnancy in multiple sclerosis. Measured with immunoSEQ multiplex PCR; TCRdb has only the in-frame clones, and not every one. This repertoire shows about 51,000 clones, 93% found once; its top ten account for around 1.9%. CDR1 is KGHSH, CDR2 LQKENI, per germline. Losses at the gene ends were 3 bases for V and 0 bases for J; bases not matched to a gene: 6. The CDR3 extends over 16 amino acids. The TCR comes from a female donor with multiple sclerosis, enrolled in a pregnancy study. The specimen was peripheral blood, collected in the second trimester of pregnancy. This chain uses TRBV18 with TRBJ1-1; 8 bases agree with TRBD1. The CDR3 DNA follows: TGTGCCAGCTCACCGCTACCGACAGGGGTGAACACTGAAGCTTTCTTT. Its protein product is CASSPLPTGVNTEAFF.